This passage covers 26 T cell receptor beta chains from one sample sequenced in a study of shared clonotypes between healthy human individuals (dated by TCRdb to 2018 to 2021). The library relied on the immunoSEQ multiplex PCR assay. Not all clones reach the TCRdb copy of this immuneACCESS table, which keeps in-frame sequences only. Checked studies attribute under half of the gap to unresolved V genes and leave the rest unexplained. The sample table contains 2,100,000 or so clones; only one count was recorded for approximately 95% of them. Of the sample, roughly 0.13% is held by the ten largest clones. The sample taken for sequencing was naive CD4+ T cells sorted from blood. The meaning of the sample's cell subset or site label: CD45RA+ positively selected. The receptors shown here come from a man aged 18 to 30 in good health.

The genes are TRBV6-1 and TRBJ2-3, with 8 bases matching TRBD1. This CDR3 comprises 15 residues. V lost 8 bases and J lost 2; bases outside the gene matches: 9. Per germline, CDR1 MNHNS and CDR2 SASEGT. The chain's CDR3 is CASGHRGTYTDTQYF. The CDR3, as DNA: TGTGCCAGCGGTCACAGGGGGACCTACACAGATACGCAGTATTTT.

This chain joins TRBV27 and TRBJ2-5, with unresolved D. Germline V CDR1 and CDR2: MNHEY, SMNVEV (reference sequence). Trimming removed 1 base from V and 2 bases from J, with 5 bases in between. The CDR3 has 13 residues. The DNA for the CDR3 is TGTGCCAGCAGTTTATGGCCTCAAGAGACCCAGTACTTC. Amino acid sequence: CASSLWPQETQYF.

The V call is TRBV7-2, the J call TRBJ1-4; D gene ambiguous. Trimming removed 2 bases from V and 0 bases from J, with 16 bases in between. CDR1 and CDR2 from the germline V gene are SGHTA and FQGNSA. The CDR3 extends over 18 amino acids. The CDR3 sequence: CASSLRQSPLTTNEKLFF. CDR3 nucleotide sequence: TGTGCCAGCAGCTTACGGCAAAGTCCCCTCACAACTAATGAAAAACTGTTTTTT.

The chain employs TRBV5-6 and TRBJ1-5; unclear D gene. V shed 2 bases and J shed 3 bases, with 9 bases lying between them. This CDR3 contains 14 residues. Germline CDR1 SGHDT, CDR2 YYEEEE. Here the CDR3 DNA reads TGTGCCAGCAGCTTAGGAATGACCAATCAGCCCCAGCATTTT. Translating it yields CASSLGMTNQPQHF.

The CDR3 region has the DNA TGTGCCATAGGAACCTCCGGTAACACTGAAGCTTTCTTT. Protein sequence: CAIGTSGNTEAFF. V gene TRBV28 combines with J gene TRBJ1-1; D gene uncertain. Germline CDR1 and CDR2: MDHEN and SYDVKM. V gave up 10 bases and J gave up 2 bases, with 14 bases separating them. CDR3 length: 13 amino acids.

The V and J genes are TRBV27 and TRBJ1-6, with D maybe TRBD1 (6 bases). Germline loops: CDR1 MNHEY, CDR2 SMNVEV (reference sequence). V dropped 2 bases and J dropped 12 bases, with 23 bases sitting between them. The length of the CDR3 is 17 residues. The CDR3: CASSLPSGRGVIQPLHF. Written as DNA, the CDR3 is TGTGCCAGCAGTTTACCCTCGGGCAGGGGCGTTATTCAACCCCTCCACTTT.

Points on this clone: The same CDR3 can be traced to other DNA sequences in this sample. This chain joins TRBV4-1 and TRBJ2-7; no clear D gene. The CDR3 contains 14 residues. The V gene lost 1 base and the J gene lost 2 bases, with 9 bases spanning the gap. CDR1 and CDR2 (germline): MGHRA, YSYEKL. CDR3 residues: CASSQGGPPYEQYF. CDR3 nucleotide sequence: TGCGCCAGCAGCCAAGGGGGTCCTCCCTACGAGCAGTACTTC.

The J gene is TRBJ2-7, the V gene TRBV18; 9 bases match TRBD1. Germline CDR1 KGHSH, CDR2 LQKENI. This CDR3 is 17 amino acids long. Losses at the gene ends were 3 bases for V and 6 bases for J; bases not matched to a gene: 15. The DNA for the CDR3 is TGTGCCAGCTCACCCCAAGCCACAGGGGGCCGATTAGGCGAGCAGTACTTC. This codes for CASSPQATGGRLGEQYF.

The genes are TRBV9 and TRBJ1-2, with D possibly TRBD1 on 5 matching bases. Germline CDR1 reads SGDLS; CDR2 reads YYNGEE. The CDR3 is made up of 13 amino acids. Trimming took 4 bases from V and 3 from J, leaving 10 bases between them. CDR3 sequence: CASSTGRDYGYTF. The CDR3 nucleotides are TGTGCCAGCAGCACGGGCAGGGACTATGGCTACACCTTC.

The rearrangement links TRBV7-8 to TRBJ1-1; the D is unclear. The CDR3 runs to 12 residues. Trimming cost V 5 bases and J 8 bases, with 12 bases left between them. Germline V gives CDR1 SGHVS, CDR2 FQNEAQ. For the CDR3, the DNA is TGTGCCAGCAGCCCTACGGGGAACGAAGCTTTCTTT. It is translated as CASSPTGNEAFF.

This clone came up a few times. V and J are TRBV7-2 and TRBJ2-7; no definite D call. V was cut by 5 bases and J by 0 bases, with 5 bases left in between. The length of the CDR3 is 12 residues. Looked up from germline, CDR1 is SGHTA and CDR2 is FQGNSA. CDR3 in amino acids: CASSPYSYEQYF. CDR3 coding DNA: TGTGCCAGCAGCCCCTACTCCTACGAGCAGTACTTC.

The V call is TRBV5-1, the J call TRBJ2-5, with 8 bases lining up with TRBD1. The end of the DNA is better explained by TRBJ2-7, so the J call may be wrong. CDR3 size: 15 residues. CDR1 is SGHRS and CDR2 is YFSETQ in the germline V gene. The DNA of the CDR3 is TGCGCCAGCAGCCCTACAGGGGGAGTAACCTACGAGCAGTACTTC. Its translation is CASSPTGGVTYEQYF.

The chain uses TRBV11-1 and TRBJ1-5; D uncertain. V lost 5 bases, J lost 2 bases, and 7 bases lay in between. CDR1 SGHAT and CDR2 FQDESV come from the germline V gene (reference sequence). This CDR3 is 13 amino acids long. CDR3 sequence: CASSPGGNQPQHF. The CDR3 DNA follows: TGTGCCAGCAGCCCCGGGGGCAATCAGCCCCAGCATTTT.

The CDR3 region is CASSLGQTYGYTF. In DNA, the CDR3 is TGTGCCAGCAGCTTAGGACAGACGTATGGCTACACCTTC. This rearrangement joins TRBV7-3 to TRBJ1-2; the D gene is possibly TRBD1 (6 bases). V dropped 2 bases and J dropped 5 bases, with 9 bases sitting between them. CDR3 length: 13 amino acids. CDR1 and CDR2 (germline): SGHTA, FQGTGA.

V gene TRBV5-4 combines with J gene TRBJ2-3; 10 bases agree with TRBD2. Germline trimming cut 4 bases from V and 9 bases from J; bases unmatched to any gene: 5. Germline V gene sequence: CDR1 SGHNT, CDR2 YYREEE (reference sequence). This CDR3 contains 13 residues. The CDR3 protein is CASSPLTSGTQYF. CDR3 sequence (DNA): TGTGCCAGCAGCCCGTTGACTAGCGGGACGCAGTATTTT.

The genes are TRBV19 and TRBJ2-2; TRBD1 or TRBD2 may be the D gene (5 bases each). V lost 5 bases, J lost 5 bases, and 12 bases lay in between. Germline loops: CDR1 LNHDA, CDR2 SQIVND (reference sequence). The CDR3 has 14 residues. The CDR3 sequence is CASSWDRLTGELFF. The CDR3 DNA reads as TGTGCCAGTAGTTGGGACCGGTTGACCGGGGAGCTGTTTTTT.

In its sample, this clone was seen once. This sample also contains other DNA sequences that code for the same CDR3. The chain combines TRBV7-2 with TRBJ2-7; TRBD2 agrees at 9 bases. CDR1 is SGHTA and CDR2 is FQGNSA in the germline V gene. The CDR3 totals 15 residues. V lost 0 bases to trimming and J lost 4 bases; unmatched junction nucleotides: 4. CDR3 nucleotide sequence: TGTGCCAGCAGCTTAGCTGGGACTAGCAGTTACGAGCAGTACTTC. As protein: CASSLAGTSSYEQYF.

This rearrangement joins TRBV29-1 to TRBJ1-5; tentative D call: TRBD1 (5 bases). The CDR3 is 15 residues long. Germline V CDR1 and CDR2: SQVTM, ANQGSEA. Trimming cost V 6 bases and J 1 base, with 16 bases left between them. As DNA, the CDR3 is TGCAGCGTGGTCACCGGGACTTTGAGCAATCAGCCCCAGCATTTT. It encodes CSVVTGTLSNQPQHF.

Comment on this clone: At one end the junction does not follow the germline gene, possibly because of a read error. V and J are TRBV6-5 and TRBJ2-7; weak D call: TRBD2 (5 bases). In germline, CDR1 is MNHEY, CDR2 SVGAGI. The CDR3 runs 13 residues. CDR3 in amino acids: CASSYDLMGSKHF. CDR3 sequence (DNA): TGTGCCAGCAGTTACGACCTAATGGGGAGTAAGCACTTC.

V usage is TRBV7-9 and J usage is TRBJ1-3; D ambiguous. V was pared by 7 bases and J by 3 bases, with 7 bases between. The CDR3 has 12 amino acids. Germline V lookup: CDR1 SEHNR, CDR2 FQNEAQ (reference sequence). The CDR3 is CASTRDGNTIYF. The CDR3, as DNA: TGTGCCAGCACCCGGGATGGAAACACCATATATTTT. The full variable domain, its missing parts supplied by reference TRBV7-9 and TRBJ1-3, is DTGVSQNPRHKITKRGQNVTFRCDPISEHNRLYWYRQTLGQGPEFLTYFQNEAQLEKSRLLSDRFSAERPKGSFSTLEIQRTEQGDSAMYLCASTRDGNTIYFGEGSWLTVV.

The chain combines TRBV18 with TRBJ1-5; a possible D gene is TRBD1 (6 bases). Germline V CDR1 and CDR2: KGHSH, LQKENI. The ends were cut back, 1 base at V and 0 bases at J, with 13 bases in the middle. The CDR3 contains 17 residues. The CDR3 spells CASSPRTASSSNQPQHF. For the CDR3, the DNA is TGTGCCAGCTCACCACGGACAGCCTCATCTAGCAATCAGCCCCAGCATTTT.

This clone was seen just once. J is TRBJ2-5 and V is TRBV7-9, with D possibly matching TRBD2 (5 bases). The CDR3 is made up of 12 amino acids. Trimming pared 0 bases from V and 13 bases from J, leaving 12 bases between. Germline CDR1 reads SEHNR; CDR2 reads FQNEAQ (reference sequence). The CDR3 region is CASSLASVSPYF. CDR3 DNA sequence: TGTGCCAGCAGCTTAGCTAGCGTCTCCCCGTACTTC. Together with reference TRBV7-9 and TRBJ2-5, the CDR3 gives the full variable domain: DTGVSQNPRHKITKRGQNVTFRCDPISEHNRLYWYRQTLGQGPEFLTYFQNEAQLEKSRLLSDRFSAERPKGSFSTLEIQRTEQGDSAMYLCASSLASVSPYFGPGTRLLVL.

The CDR3 reads CASSHEGTGVEAFF. CDR3 DNA: TGTGCCAGCAGCCACGAGGGGACAGGGGTTGAAGCTTTCTTT. V gene TRBV11-3 combines with J gene TRBJ1-1; TRBD1 agrees at 10 bases. Germline values: CDR1 SGHNT, CDR2 YENEEA. The CDR3 consists of 14 residues. Germline trimming cut 5 bases from V and 7 bases from J; bases unmatched to any gene: 7.

V and J are TRBV18 and TRBJ2-5, with D uncertain. V lost 3 bases and J lost 5, with 13 bases in between. CDR3 length: 14 amino acids. Per the germline V gene, CDR1 is KGHSH and CDR2 is LQKENI. The CDR3 DNA follows: TGTGCCAGCTCACCCATTGATCTTGCCGAGACCCAGTACTTC. The encoded protein is CASSPIDLAETQYF.

The J gene is TRBJ1-6, the V gene TRBV7-6, with D possibly being TRBD1 (6 bases). The V and J ends lost 5 bases and 8 bases respectively, with 10 bases between them. CDR1 SGHVS and CDR2 FNYEAQ come from the germline V gene. The CDR3 covers 13 residues. CDR3 residues: CASSLQGYSPLHF. CDR3 bases: TGTGCCAGCAGCCTCCAGGGGTATTCACCCCTCCACTTT.

This chain uses TRBV5-6 with TRBJ1-3; 9 bases align to TRBD1. The CDR3 has 16 amino acids. The germline V gene has CDR1 SGHDT and CDR2 YYEEEE. Trimming cost V 5 bases and J 0 bases; bases outside gene matches: 6. CDR3 sequence: CASSGTGRYSGNTIYF. CDR3 nucleotide sequence: TGTGCCAGCAGTGGGACAGGGCGATACTCTGGAAACACCATATATTTT.